Listed here are 20 T cell receptor beta chains from one sample, sequenced in a study of cytomegalovirus exposure and HLA in healthy donors. Researchers ran the PCR with 60 Vbeta and 13 Jbeta primers. Sequenced by immunoSEQ multiplex PCR; TCRdb stores in-frame clones only, minus some. The sample has some 170,000 clones; 82% are singletons. Material for sequencing was PBMCs. The receptors originated from a girl aged 5 to 17 in good health and CMV-seropositive.

This clone was counted between two and nine times. The rearrangement joins TRBV9 to TRBJ2-7, with 10 bases fitting TRBD2. Germline lookup yields CDR1 SGDLS and CDR2 YYNGEE. V lost 7 bases and J lost 6; bases outside the gene matches: 25. The length of the CDR3 is 19 residues. The chain's CDR3 is CASSRLGTELAGETGEQYF. DNA of the CDR3: TGTGCCAGCTCACGGTTGGGGACAGAGCTAGCGGGAGAAACGGGCGAGCAGTACTTC.

The chain couples TRBV5-1 to TRBJ1-5; D gene ambiguous. The CDR3 consists of 14 residues. Trimming shortened V by 3 bases and J by 2 bases, and 9 bases separated the two germline ends. The germline V gene has CDR1 SGHRS and CDR2 YFSETQ. The CDR3 reads CASSSTGGNQPQHF. In nucleotides, the CDR3 is TGCGCCAGCAGCTCAACCGGGGGCAATCAGCCCCAGCATTTT.

V usage is TRBV10-1 and J usage is TRBJ1-1; 7 bases align to TRBD1. V lost 4 bases and J lost 7; bases outside the gene matches: 3. Per germline, CDR1 WNHNN and CDR2 SYGVQD (reference sequence). This CDR3 comprises 12 residues. The CDR3 reads CASSGDSLEAFF. The CDR3, as DNA: TGCGCCAGCAGTGGGGACAGTCTTGAAGCTTTCTTT.

The rearrangement uses TRBV5-4 and TRBJ1-2; TRBD1 aligns across 7 bases. Germline V gene lookup returns CDR1 SGHNT and CDR2 YYREEE (reference sequence). Trimming cost V 0 bases and J 4 bases; bases outside gene matches: 0. This CDR3 is built from 13 residues. CDR3 coding DNA: TGTGCCAGCAGCTTGGACAGGGGCTATGGCTACACCTTC. It yields the protein CASSLDRGYGYTF.

The V and J genes are TRBV6-5 and TRBJ2-5; tentatively, D is TRBD1 (6 bases). Trimming pared 2 bases from V and 2 bases from J, leaving 15 bases between. In germline, CDR1 is MNHEY, CDR2 SVGAGI. CDR3 length: 16 amino acids. This CDR3 is CASSYLTGPLQETQYF. The CDR3 DNA reads TGTGCCAGCAGTTACCTTACAGGGCCGCTACAAGAGACCCAGTACTTC.

This clone was seen a handful of times. The genes are TRBV7-3 and TRBJ2-2; 11 positions agree with TRBD1. V trimming: 8 bases; J trimming: 10 bases; junction bases outside the gene matches: 6. The germline V gene encodes CDR1 SGHTA and CDR2 FQGTGA. This CDR3 has 13 amino acids. The CDR3 protein is CASGRGQGEELFF. The CDR3 DNA sequence: TGTGCCAGCGGGCGGGGACAGGGGGAGGAGCTGTTTTTT.

This clone was recorded a few times. This chain links TRBV28 with TRBJ1-1, with a possible D match to TRBD1 (5 bases). V lost 7 bases to trimming and J lost 10 bases, with 16 bases between them. The CDR3 extends over 12 amino acids. Germline CDR1 reads MDHEN; CDR2 reads SYDVKM. CDR3 sequence: CASTLRDRGAFF. In nucleotides, the CDR3 is TGTGCCAGCACCCTACGCGACAGAGGAGCTTTCTTT.

The gene calls are TRBV18 and TRBJ2-1; 8 nucleotides align to TRBD2. The germline V gene has CDR1 KGHSH and CDR2 LQKENI. This CDR3 has 16 residues. V was clipped by 0 bases and J by 6 bases; unmatched bases: 7. The CDR3 loop is CASSPPSTRGGNEQFF. CDR3 in DNA: TGTGCCAGCTCACCACCCTCAACCCGGGGGGGCAATGAGCAGTTCTTC. Variable domain in full (rest from reference TRBV18 and TRBJ2-1): NAGVMQNPRHLVRRRGQEARLRCSPMKGHSHVYWYRQLPEEGLKFMVYLQKENIIDESGMPKERFSAEFPKEGPSILRIQQVVRGDSAAYFCASSPPSTRGGNEQFFGPGTRLTVL.

The CDR3 coding sequence is TGTGCCACTCCGGGACAGCGAGCCTCTGGAAACACCATATATTTT. It is translated as CATPGQRASGNTIYF. The chain has TRBV27 and TRBJ1-3, with TRBD1 matching over 7 bases. Germline lookup yields CDR1 MNHEY and CDR2 SMNVEV (reference sequence). The CDR3 is 15 amino acids. Trimming cost V 10 bases and J 0 bases; bases outside gene matches: 9.

The V gene is TRBV28, the J gene TRBJ1-1; D remains unclear. The germline V and J ends were trimmed by 2 bases and 3 bases, with 7 bases remaining between them. CDR3 size: 13 residues. Looked up from germline, CDR1 is MDHEN and CDR2 is SYDVKM. The CDR3 DNA sequence: TGTGCCAGCAGTTTAAATATAGACACTGAAGCTTTCTTT. It codes for CASSLNIDTEAFF.

The V call is TRBV6-6, the J call TRBJ1-1; TRBD1 might be the D (6 bases). The ends were cut back, 7 bases at V and 1 base at J, with 10 bases in the middle. Germline V gives CDR1 MNHNY, CDR2 SVGAGI (reference sequence). The CDR3 contains 13 residues. The CDR3 here is CASIQGGNTEAFF. CDR3 in DNA: TGTGCCAGCATCCAAGGGGGGAACACTGAAGCTTTCTTT.

J is TRBJ2-5 and V is TRBV4-3, with D maybe TRBD1 (6 bases). CDR1 LGHNA and CDR2 YSLEER come from the germline V gene. V gave up 1 base and J gave up 7 bases, with 13 bases separating them. The CDR3 covers 14 residues. CDR3 nucleotide sequence: TGCGCCAGCAGCCAAGGTCAGGGGATCGTGACCCAGTACTTC. Residues: CASSQGQGIVTQYF.

This chain connects TRBV28 to TRBJ2-4; 8 bases line up with TRBD1. From germline, CDR1 is MDHEN and CDR2 SYDVKM. J was trimmed by 2 bases and V by 7 bases; bases with no gene match: 19. The CDR3 length is 19 residues. CDR3 nucleotide sequence: TGTGCCAGCACTCCCGAAGAAGGACTGGACAGGGTTACCAAAAACATTCAGTACTTC. Translated: CASTPEEGLDRVTKNIQYF.

The chain joins TRBV5-1 to TRBJ1-1; 8 bases fit TRBD1. The V gene's germline CDR1 is SGHRS and CDR2 YFSETQ. This CDR3 has 13 residues. V lost 5 bases, J lost 4 bases, and 4 bases stayed unmatched. CDR3 protein: CASRQGGGTEAFF. In DNA, the CDR3 is TGCGCCAGCAGACAGGGGGGAGGCACTGAAGCTTTCTTT.

V usage is TRBV2 and J usage is TRBJ1-2; 7 bases line up with TRBD1. The CDR3 runs 12 residues. Trimming cost V 6 bases and J 6 bases; bases outside gene matches: 4. Germline V gene data show CDR1 as SNHLY and CDR2 as FYNNEI. CDR3 DNA: TGTGCCAGCAGAACCACAGGGGATGGCTACACCTTC. Protein: CASRTTGDGYTF.

The chain links TRBV7-2 to TRBJ2-1; 9 bases fit TRBD2. CDR3 length: 15 residues. V trimming: 3 bases; J trimming: 0 bases; junction bases outside the gene matches: 0. Germline V gene lookup returns CDR1 SGHTA and CDR2 FQGNSA. CDR3 sequence (DNA): TGTGCCAGCAGCTTTAGCGGGAGCTCCTACAATGAGCAGTTCTTC. This sequence encodes CASSFSGSSYNEQFF.

This chain uses TRBV7-3 with TRBJ2-1; 10 positions match TRBD2. In germline, CDR1 is SGHTA, CDR2 FQGTGA. V dropped 4 bases and J dropped 1; count of bases not matched to a gene: 7. This CDR3 is 17 amino acids long. CDR3 bases: TGTGCCAGCAGCTCATCCAGCGGGAGGGCATCCTACAATGAGCAGTTCTTC. Its protein is CASSSSSGRASYNEQFF.

The CDR3: CASTAQQGFYEQYF. The CDR3 DNA is TGTGCCAGCACTGCCCAACAGGGTTTCTACGAGCAGTACTTC. The chain links TRBV27 to TRBJ2-7; the D gene is possibly TRBD1 (6 bases). V was trimmed by 7 bases and J by 3 bases, leaving 16 bases between them. Germline CDR1 and CDR2: MNHEY and SMNVEV (reference sequence). The CDR3 loop spans 14 amino acids.

The rearrangement joins TRBV27 to TRBJ2-7; TRBD2 matches 11 bases. In germline, CDR1 is MNHEY, CDR2 SMNVEV (reference sequence). The CDR3 runs 15 residues. The trim removed 5 bases at V and 5 bases at J, leaving 8 bases unmatched. The DNA of the CDR3 is TGTGCCAGCAGTAAACTAGCGGGAGTCCCCAACGAGCAGTACTTC. Translating it yields CASSKLAGVPNEQYF.

This chain connects TRBV18 to TRBJ2-2; maybe TRBD1 (5 bases). The germline gives CDR1 KGHSH, CDR2 LQKENI. V lost 4 bases, J lost 7 bases, and 10 bases lay in between. The CDR3 extends over 13 amino acids. The chain's CDR3 is CASSQGRIGELFF. CDR3 coding DNA: TGTGCCAGCTCACAGGGGCGGATCGGGGAGCTGTTTTTT.